The rows below give T cell receptor beta chains drawn from one sample of a study of Graves' ophthalmopathy and Graves' hyperthyroidism. TCRdb fed the multiplex PCR reads into MiXCR, producing one record per CDR3 protein. Here the sample spans hundreds of thousands of distinct CDR3 sequences, approximately 21% being singletons. Source material: peripheral blood. These receptor sequences come from a woman between 18 and 29 years old with stable Graves' hyperthyroidism. CDR3s include the opening cysteine and the closing phenylalanine or tryptophan. A D gene is named only where the DNA matches it firmly. Clone sizes are given selectively: once, few, many, or a class where the clone is expanded.

V	size	J	D	CDR3	DNA
TRBV29-1	many	TRBJ2-2	TRBD1	CSVDRANTGELFF	TGCAGCGTGGACAGGGCGAACACCGGGGAGCTGTTTTTT
TRBV6-1	many	TRBJ2-7	-	CASSRTAVYEQYF	TGTGCCTCCAGTCGCACTGCGGTCTACGAGCAGTACTTC
TRBV13	-	TRBJ1-2	-	CASQAPGRNYGYTF	TGTGCCAGCCAAGCTCCGGGAAGGAACTATGGCTACACCTTC
TRBV19	many	TRBJ2-2	-	CASSERSNPPDTGELFF	TGTGCCAGTAGTGAGAGAAGCAACCCTCCGGACACCGGGGAGCTGTTTTTT
TRBV12-3/TRBV12-4	-	TRBJ1-5	-	CASGSVGNQPQHF	TGTGCCAGCGGGAGTGTGGGCAATCAGCCCCAGCATTTT
TRBV6-5	many	TRBJ1-2	-	CASSYGGPRLDNYGYTF	TGTGCCAGCAGTTACGGGGGCCCACGTTTGGATAACTATGGCTACACCTTC
TRBV14	-	TRBJ2-5	-	CASSQVGGGSETQYF	TGTGCCAGCAGCCAAGTTGGGGGCGGATCAGAGACCCAGTACTTC
TRBV4-1	-	TRBJ2-5	-	CASSRPGQWETQYF	TGCGCCAGCAGCCGACCCGGACAGTGGGAGACCCAGTACTTC
TRBV20-1	many	TRBJ2-7	-	CSAYVPNYEQYF	TGCAGTGCGTACGTCCCAAACTACGAGCAGTACTTC
TRBV2	many	TRBJ2-5	TRBD2	CASIEGVGGLAQETQYF	TGTGCCAGCATCGAAGGAGTGGGAGGACTAGCGCAAGAGACCCAGTACTTC
TRBV28	many	TRBJ1-1	-	CAIGPSGVLEAFF	TGTGCCATCGGTCCGTCGGGAGTCCTAGAAGCTTTCTTT
TRBV10-1	many	TRBJ2-1	-	CASSESMLSNEQFF	TGCGCCAGCAGTGAGTCGATGCTGTCTAATGAGCAGTTCTTC
TRBV30	many	TRBJ1-2	-	CAWSTGHGYTF	TGTGCCTGGAGTACAGGCCATGGCTACACCTTC
TRBV20-1	few	TRBJ2-7	-	CSARVGTGLLEQYF	TGCAGTGCTAGAGTCGGGACGGGCCTTCTGGAGCAGTACTTC
TRBV6-2/TRBV6-3	-	TRBJ1-5	-	CASSYSGRYQPQHF	TGTGCCAGCAGTTACTCGGGGAGGTATCAGCCCCAGCATTTT
TRBV27	many	TRBJ1-3	-	CASSLGGPFSGNTIYF	TGTGCCAGCAGTTTAGGCGGACCCTTCTCTGGAAACACCATATATTTT
TRBV12-3/TRBV12-4	many	TRBJ2-7	-	CASSAQGPSYEQYF	TGTGCCAGCAGTGCCCAGGGGCCCTCCTACGAGCAGTACTTC